The source of this T cell receptor beta chain is a study of breast tumors, draining lymph nodes, adjacent tissues. Whole-study results and caveats: Compared with lymph nodes, tumors were less diverse; compared with nontumor tissue, more. That most tumor T cells come from lymph nodes remained unproven. Luminal-like breast cancer showed significantly higher tumor–nontumor repertoire similarity than basal-like. The data were judged consistent with most tumor T cells coming from lymph node and expanding in tumor.

This clonotype was detected many times. The antigen is undetermined. TCRdb called the multiplex PCR reads again in MiXCR, with one record for every CDR3 protein. The sample shows about 170,000 distinct CDR3 sequences, 33% of them seen only once. Axillary draining lymph nodes of breast cancer patients supplied the node samples. Germline V gene data show CDR1 as MNHNY and CDR2 as SVGAGI (reference sequence). The V end was cut by 9 bases, the J end by 6 bases, with 8 bases between. The CDR3 totals 10 residues. The chain combines TRBV6-6 with TRBJ1-2, with D uncertain. Sequenced input: axillary lymph node tissue. The receptor's source is a female donor with breast cancer. Some clones in this sample may be carry-over from other donors' samples. The CDR3 sequence is CASYQDGYTF. The CDR3 DNA reads as TGTGCCAGTTATCAGGATGGCTACACCTTC.